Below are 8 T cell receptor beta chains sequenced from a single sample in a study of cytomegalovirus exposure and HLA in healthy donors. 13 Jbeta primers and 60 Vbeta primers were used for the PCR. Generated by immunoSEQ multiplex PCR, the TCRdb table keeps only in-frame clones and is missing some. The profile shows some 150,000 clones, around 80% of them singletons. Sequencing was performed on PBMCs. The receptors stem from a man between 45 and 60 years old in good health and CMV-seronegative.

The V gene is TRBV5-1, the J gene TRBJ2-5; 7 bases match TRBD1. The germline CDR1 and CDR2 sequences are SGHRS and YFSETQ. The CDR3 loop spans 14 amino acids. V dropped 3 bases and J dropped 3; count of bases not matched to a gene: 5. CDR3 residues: CASSSGTEKETQYF. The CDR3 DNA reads TGCGCCAGCAGCTCCGGGACAGAGAAAGAGACCCAGTACTTC.

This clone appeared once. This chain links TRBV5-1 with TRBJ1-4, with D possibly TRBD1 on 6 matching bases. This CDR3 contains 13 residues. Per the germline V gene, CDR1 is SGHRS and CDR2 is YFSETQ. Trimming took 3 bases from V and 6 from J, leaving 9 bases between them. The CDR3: CASSSHRDEKLFF. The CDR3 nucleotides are TGCGCCAGCAGCTCCCACAGGGATGAAAAACTGTTTTTT.

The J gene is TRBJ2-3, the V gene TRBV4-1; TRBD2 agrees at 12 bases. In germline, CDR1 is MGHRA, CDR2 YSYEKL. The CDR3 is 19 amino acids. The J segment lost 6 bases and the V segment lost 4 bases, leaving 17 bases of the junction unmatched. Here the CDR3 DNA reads TGCGCCAGCAGCCCCACTAGCGGGAGGTTGGAGGTGCATGGGGATACGCAGTATTTT. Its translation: CASSPTSGRLEVHGDTQYF.

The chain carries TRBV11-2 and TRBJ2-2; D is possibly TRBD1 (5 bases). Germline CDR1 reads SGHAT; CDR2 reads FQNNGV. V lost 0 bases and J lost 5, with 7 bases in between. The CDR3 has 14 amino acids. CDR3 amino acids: CASSLDRGTGELFF. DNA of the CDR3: TGTGCCAGCAGCTTAGATAGGGGAACCGGGGAGCTGTTTTTT.

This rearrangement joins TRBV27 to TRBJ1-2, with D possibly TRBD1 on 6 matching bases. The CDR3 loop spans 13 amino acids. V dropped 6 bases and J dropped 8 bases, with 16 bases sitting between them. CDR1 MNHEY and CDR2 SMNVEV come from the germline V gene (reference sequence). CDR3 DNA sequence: TGTGCCAGCAGAATTTCCACAGGGTTGGGCTACACCTTC. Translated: CASRISTGLGYTF.

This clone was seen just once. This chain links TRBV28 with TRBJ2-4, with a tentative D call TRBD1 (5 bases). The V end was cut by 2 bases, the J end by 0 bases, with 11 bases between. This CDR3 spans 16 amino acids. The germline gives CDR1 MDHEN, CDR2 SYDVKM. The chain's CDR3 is CASSLGKGIAKNIQYF. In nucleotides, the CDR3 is TGTGCCAGCAGTTTAGGAAAGGGGATAGCCAAAAACATTCAGTACTTC.

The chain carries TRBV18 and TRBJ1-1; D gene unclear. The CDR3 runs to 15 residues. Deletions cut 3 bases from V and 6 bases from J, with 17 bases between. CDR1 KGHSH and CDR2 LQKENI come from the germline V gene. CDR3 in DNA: TGTGCCAGCTCACCCTCGGACGGGGAGAGGTCTGAAGCTTTCTTT. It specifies CASSPSDGERSEAFF.

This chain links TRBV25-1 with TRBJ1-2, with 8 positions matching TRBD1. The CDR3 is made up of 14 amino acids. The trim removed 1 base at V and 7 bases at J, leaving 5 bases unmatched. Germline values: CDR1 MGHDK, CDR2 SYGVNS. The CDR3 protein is CASSESAGGFGYTF. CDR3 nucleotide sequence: TGTGCCAGCAGTGAATCCGCAGGGGGCTTTGGCTACACCTTC.